This T cell receptor (beta chain) was observed in a study of blood T cells in healthy people across ages. The study's findings and limits: Unknown donor CMV status possibly confounded expanded clonotype changes. Diversity estimated from one million T cells was considered an underestimate.

Each donor was a healthy Caucasian individual from Russia, aged about 6 to 100. Investigators took roughly 9.5 milliliters of peripheral blood from every donor. Germline loops: CDR1 MNHEY, CDR2 SMNVEV (reference sequence). With 8 bases clipped from V and 4 bases from J, the junction kept 5 bases outside the gene matches. The length of the CDR3 is 14 residues. Comment on this clonotype: Its antigen is unidentified.

With a J-beta primer mix and a sample-barcoded 5' primer, a second PCR ran roughly 6 to 11 cycles. TCRdb reprocessed the 5' RACE reads with MiXCR, giving one entry per CDR3 protein. The sample has hundreds of thousands of distinct CDR3 sequences; roughly 58% are singletons. The TCR was taken from a man aged 55-75 years in good health. Sequencing was done on a sample of blood. The rearrangement links TRBV27 to TRBJ2-1; TRBD2 matches at 10 bases. The DNA of the CDR3 is TGTGCCAGCCTATCAGCGGGGGGGTACAATGAGCAGTTCTTC. Its translation is CASLSAGGYNEQFF.